These T cell receptor beta chains were read from a single sample in a study of blood T cell repertoires in COVID-19. Profiled with immunoSEQ multiplex PCR; TCRdb holds only in-frame clones, not every one. The table records around 68,000 clones, roughly 88% of them present only once. Sequences were obtained from peripheral blood. The receptors were sampled from a human donor in a cohort sampled during active COVID-19. The CDR3 runs from the conserved cysteine through the conserved F or W. D genes are given only for firm matches. Clone sizes are given selectively: once, few, many, or a class where the clone is expanded.

j_call clone_size v_call d_call cdr3_aa cdr3_nt
TRBJ1-1 once TRBV28 NA CASKSGGGENTEAFF TGTGCCAGCAAGTCAGGAGGAGGGGAGAACACTGAAGCTTTCTTT
TRBJ1-2 NA TRBV11-2 NA CASSLRQGLGYGYTF TGTGCCAGCAGCTTAAGGCAGGGGCTTGGCTATGGCTACACCTTC
TRBJ1-2 NA TRBV7-9 NA CASSLESGSYGYTF TGTGCCAGCAGCTTAGAATCAGGGTCTTATGGCTACACCTTC
TRBJ1-6 NA TRBV5-1 NA CASSLAQPNSPLHF TGCGCCAGCAGCTTGGCACAGCCTAATTCACCCCTCCACTTT
TRBJ1-6 NA TRBV6-4 NA CASSDSTGGLGNSPLHF TGTGCCAGCAGTGACTCCACCGGTGGGCTTGGTAATTCACCCCTCCACTTT
TRBJ2-7 NA TRBV6-5 TRBD1 CASGISRGIEQYF TGTGCCAGCGGGATTTCCAGGGGGATCGAGCAGTACTTC
TRBJ1-2 once TRBV18 TRBD1 CASSYGQGSGGYTF TGTGCCAGCTCATACGGACAGGGAAGTGGTGGCTACACCTTC
TRBJ2-3 NA TRBV28 TRBD1 CASHGQGGTDTQYF TGTGCCAGTCACGGACAGGGAGGCACAGATACGCAGTATTTT
TRBJ2-7 NA TRBV20-1 TRBD1 CSARTGHEQYF TGCAGTGCTAGGACAGGGCACGAGCAGTACTTC
TRBJ1-3 NA TRBV20-1 NA CRERWDTIYF TGCAGAGAGCGGTGGGACACCATATATTTT
TRBJ1-5 NA TRBV27 TRBD1 CASRAIAGGWDQPQHF TGTGCCAGCAGGGCCATAGCAGGGGGATGGGATCAGCCCCAGCATTTT
TRBJ2-2 NA TRBV28 TRBD2 CASSLWGLADTGELFF TGTGCCAGCAGTTTATGGGGACTAGCCGACACCGGGGAGCTGTTTTTT
TRBJ2-1 NA TRBV7-2 TRBD2 CASSSVRTSGRAYEQFF TGTGCCAGCAGCTCCGTACGGACTAGCGGGAGGGCCTACGAGCAGTTCTTC
TRBJ1-2 NA TRBV10-3 NA CAINRDITAGYGYTF TGTGCCATCAATCGGGACATCACCGCAGGCTATGGCTACACCTTC
TRBJ1-1 NA TRBV4-1 TRBD1 CASSDPRIGRTGEITEAFF TGCGCCAGCAGCGACCCGAGGATTGGTCGGACAGGGGAAATCACTGAAGCTTTCTTT
TRBJ1-2 NA TRBV28 NA CASSPSRGGSYGYTF TGTGCCAGCAGCCCGAGCAGGGGAGGGTCCTATGGCTACACCTTC
TRBJ1-4 NA TRBV18 TRBD1 CASSPLPGTVNEKLFF TGTGCCAGCTCACCCCTCCCCGGGACAGTTAATGAAAAACTGTTTTTT
TRBJ1-2 NA TRBV19 NA CAADAGTRGLHHGYTF TGTGCCGCAGACGCGGGGACCCGAGGCCTACATCATGGCTACACCTTC
TRBJ1-2 NA TRBV5-8 TRBD1 CASSLGTGGWNYGYTF TGTGCCAGCAGCCTCGGGACAGGGGGCTGGAACTATGGCTACACCTTC
TRBJ1-3 few TRBV10-3 TRBD1 CAIRLDREAGNTIYF TGTGCCATCAGGCTCGACAGGGAAGCTGGAAACACCATATATTTT
TRBJ1-1 NA TRBV2 TRBD1 CASSEGQGTEAFF TGTGCCAGCAGTGAGGGACAGGGGACTGAAGCTTTCTTT
TRBJ2-5 few TRBV6-5 TRBD2 CASSYRRGASQWTQYF TGTGCCAGCAGTTACCGGCGGGGGGCTAGCCAGTGGACCCAGTACTTC
TRBJ1-2 few TRBV6-5 TRBD1 CASSYSYFRGHGYTF TGTGCCAGCAGTTACTCTTACTTCAGGGGGCATGGCTACACCTTC
TRBJ2-4 NA TRBV5-1 TRBD1 CASSPGGGAKNIQYF TGCGCCAGCAGCCCAGGGGGCGGGGCCAAAAACATTCAGTACTTC
TRBJ2-1 NA TRBV11-2 NA CASTLPGRALLNEQFF TGTGCCAGCACCTTACCCGGTAGAGCCCTCCTCAATGAGCAGTTCTTC
TRBJ2-6 NA TRBV27 NA CASSLSVGRAGANVLTF TGTGCCAGCAGTTTATCGGTGGGCAGGGCTGGGGCCAACGTCCTGACTTTC
TRBJ2-5 once TRBV3-1/TRBV3-2 NA CASSHHPPGQETQYF TGTGCCAGCAGCCACCACCCGCCGGGGCAAGAGACCCAGTACTTC
TRBJ2-2 NA TRBV5-1 TRBD2 CASSLRTSGRASGELFF TGCGCCAGCAGCCTAAGGACTAGCGGGAGGGCCTCCGGGGAGCTGTTTTTT
TRBJ1-2 NA TRBV5-1 NA CASSPLTSNYGYTF TGCGCCAGCAGCCCTCTCACTTCTAACTATGGCTACACCTTC
TRBJ1-1 NA TRBV6-1 NA CASSVGGLKSGNTEAFF TGTGCCAGCAGTGTGGGGGGGCTGAAATCTGGGAACACTGAAGCTTTCTTT
TRBJ1-2 once TRBV6-6 NA CASSYTGGGYGYTF TGTGCCAGCAGTTACACGGGGGGCGGCTATGGCTACACCTTC
TRBJ1-5 NA TRBV28 TRBD1 CASRTGTGTGQPQHF TGTGCCAGCAGAACCGGGACAGGGACAGGACAGCCCCAGCATTTT
TRBJ2-1 NA TRBV28 NA CASTGVRYNEQFF TGTGCCAGCACCGGGGTAAGGTACAATGAGCAGTTCTTC
TRBJ2-7 NA TRBV14 NA CASSPGAREQYF TGTGCCAGCAGCCCAGGGGCTCGCGAGCAGTACTTC
TRBJ2-1 NA TRBV19 NA CASSIMGAIDEQFF TGTGCCAGTAGTATAATGGGAGCGATCGATGAGCAGTTCTTC
TRBJ1-1 NA TRBV10-2 NA CASASSGTLNTEAFF TGCGCCAGCGCATCTTCCGGGACATTGAACACTGAAGCTTTCTTT
TRBJ1-5 NA TRBV19 TRBD1 CASSSSRGTGGDQPQHF TGTGCCAGTAGTAGCTCGAGGGGGACAGGGGGGGATCAGCCCCAGCATTTT
TRBJ2-7 NA TRBV6-2/TRBV6-3 NA CASSYSLGPYEQYF TGTGCCAGCAGTTACTCCCTAGGCCCCTACGAGCAGTACTTC
TRBJ2-1 NA TRBV5-6 NA CASSLGQDSRSDEQFF TGTGCCAGCAGCTTGGGCCAGGACAGCCGGTCGGATGAGCAGTTCTTC
TRBJ2-7 NA TRBV7-3 NA CASSLWATYEQYF TGTGCCAGCAGCTTATGGGCGACCTACGAGCAGTACTTC
TRBJ2-2 once TRBV3-1/TRBV3-2 TRBD2 CASSQGAGGNTGELFF TGTGCCAGCAGCCAAGGAGCGGGGGGTAACACCGGGGAGCTGTTTTTT
TRBJ1-6 NA TRBV11-2 NA CASSPREGLNSPLHF TGTGCCAGCAGCCCCCGGGAGGGCCTGAATTCACCCCTCCACTTT
TRBJ1-6 NA TRBV5-4 NA CASSSGGVSSYNSPLHF TGTGCCAGCAGCTCCGGCGGGGTTAGCTCCTATAATTCACCCCTCCACTTT
TRBJ2-4 NA TRBV4-2 NA CASSQEGSGENIQYF TGTGCCAGCAGCCAAGAGGGTAGCGGAGAAAACATTCAGTACTTC
TRBJ2-2 NA TRBV27 NA CASSSSQGTGELFF TGTGCCAGCAGTTCATCCCAGGGCACCGGGGAGCTGTTTTTT
TRBJ1-1 NA TRBV7-2 NA CASSLLGANTEAFF TGTGCCAGCAGCTTATTGGGGGCGAACACTGAAGCTTTCTTT
TRBJ2-3 NA TRBV6-6 TRBD2 CASRRLAGGADTQYF TGTGCCAGCAGGCGCCTAGCGGGGGGCGCAGATACGCAGTATTTT
TRBJ2-3 NA TRBV4-3 NA CASSQDRAGRSTDTQYF TGCGCCAGCAGCCAAGATCGGGCGGGAAGGAGCACAGATACGCAGTATTTT
TRBJ2-3 NA TRBV3-1/TRBV3-2 NA CASSQDRAGADTQYF TGTGCCAGCAGCCAAGATCGGGCCGGGGCAGATACGCAGTATTTT
TRBJ2-4 once TRBV6-4 TRBD2 CASSDSSQFTSGRPGDIQYF TGTGCCAGCAGTGACTCGAGTCAATTTACTAGCGGGAGGCCCGGGGACATTCAGTACTTC
TRBJ1-1 few TRBV6-5 NA CASRQGQNIEAFF TGTGCCAGCAGGCAGGGGCAGAACATTGAAGCTTTCTTT
TRBJ1-2 NA TRBV5-1 NA CASSLGPPRSGGYTF TGCGCCAGCAGCTTGGGTCCCCCGAGGTCGGGGGGCTACACCTTC
TRBJ2-7 NA TRBV28 TRBD1 CASIGQGYEQYF TGTGCCAGCATAGGACAGGGCTACGAGCAGTACTTC